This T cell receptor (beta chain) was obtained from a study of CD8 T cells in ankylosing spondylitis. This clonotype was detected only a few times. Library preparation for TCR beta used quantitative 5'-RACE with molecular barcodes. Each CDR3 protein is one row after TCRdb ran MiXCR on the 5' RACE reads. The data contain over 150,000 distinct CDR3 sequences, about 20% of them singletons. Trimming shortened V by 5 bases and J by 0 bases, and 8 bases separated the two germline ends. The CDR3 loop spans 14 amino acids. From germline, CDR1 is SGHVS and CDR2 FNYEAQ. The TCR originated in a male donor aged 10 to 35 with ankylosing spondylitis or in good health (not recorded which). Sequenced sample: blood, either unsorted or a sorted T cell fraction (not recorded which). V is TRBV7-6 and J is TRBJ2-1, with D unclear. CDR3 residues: CASSPRGSYNEQFF. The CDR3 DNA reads TGTGCCAGCAGCCCGAGAGGCTCCTACAATGAGCAGTTCTTC. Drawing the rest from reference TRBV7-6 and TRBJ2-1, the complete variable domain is GAGVSQSPRYKVTKRGQDVALRCDPISGHVSLYWYRQALGQGPEFLTYFNYEAQQDKSGLPNDRFSAERPEGSISTLTIQRTEQRDSAMYRCASSPRGSYNEQFFGPGTRLTVL.